Shown below are 7 T cell receptor beta chains from a single sample sequenced in a study of blood T cell repertoires in COVID-19 (dated by TCRdb to 2018 to 2021). The library was produced with the immunoSEQ multiplex PCR assay. Imported from immuneACCESS, the table was reduced by TCRdb to in-frame sequences with V and J called. These copies leave out some clones; in studies compared against another copy, an unresolved V gene accounts for under half, and the cause of the remainder is not known. The sample includes roughly 180,000 clones, with approximately 80% observed a single time. Of the sample, around 14% is held by the ten largest clones. Sequenced: PBMCs or T cells enriched from blood (not recorded which). The receptors derive from a man in his sixties who had been exposed to COVID-19.

The rearrangement links TRBV2 to TRBJ2-3; 7 bases agree with TRBD1. The V gene end was trimmed by 6 bases and the J gene end by 1 base; junction bases not matched to a gene: 4. CDR3 length: 14 residues. Germline CDR1 is SNHLY and CDR2 is FYNNEI. Here the CDR3 reads CASRDDRGTDTQYF. The CDR3 DNA follows: TGTGCCAGCAGGGACGACAGGGGCACAGATACGCAGTATTTT.

This sequence joins TRBV10-3 and TRBJ2-5, with 8 bases lining up with TRBD2. The junction had 4 bases not matched to a gene; V was cut back by 6 bases and J by 1 base. The CDR3 contains 14 residues. The germline CDR1 and CDR2 sequences are ENHRY and SYGVKD. The CDR3 loop reads CAISLAGLQETQYF. CDR3 in DNA: TGTGCCATCAGCCTAGCGGGCCTCCAAGAGACCCAGTACTTC.

This clone was seen once. The rearrangement joins TRBV6-1 to TRBJ2-7, with 12 nucleotides matching TRBD2. The CDR3 has 15 residues. After removal of 0 bases from V and 4 bases from J, the junction contained 1 base not matched to a gene. Germline CDR1 and CDR2: MNHNS and SASEGT. The CDR3 DNA follows: TGTGCCAGCAGTGAAGCAGGACTAGCGGGATACGAGCAGTACTTC. Residues: CASSEAGLAGYEQYF.

The chain employs TRBV5-6 and TRBJ1-2, with 11 bases lining up with TRBD1. Germline CDR1 and CDR2: SGHDT and YYEEEE. The J segment lost 8 bases and the V segment lost 6 bases, leaving 12 bases of the junction unmatched. CDR3 length: 15 residues. CDR3 DNA: TGTGCCAGCACCCCCGGGACAGGGGGGATCGAAGGCTACACCTTC. It translates to CASTPGTGGIEGYTF.

The sample holds a few counts of this clone. The chain joins TRBV10-2 to TRBJ2-7; 9 bases agree with TRBD2. CDR1 and CDR2 (germline): WSHSY, SAAADI. The CDR3 consists of 15 residues. V lost 7 bases and J lost 0; bases outside the gene matches: 7. The CDR3 coding sequence is TGCGCCAGCACTCTATCTAGCGGGAACTCCTACGAGCAGTACTTC. Its translation is CASTLSSGNSYEQYF.

The chain recombines TRBV28 with TRBJ1-4; TRBD1 matches 8 bases. The junction had 10 bases not matched to a gene; V was cut back by 5 bases and J by 2 bases. The CDR3 totals 17 residues. Looked up from germline, CDR1 is MDHEN and CDR2 is SYDVKM. DNA for the CDR3: TGTGCCAGCAGTGGGCAGGGGGCAAGTATGACTAATGAAAAACTGTTTTTT. It yields the protein CASSGQGASMTNEKLFF.

The chain links TRBV19 to TRBJ1-5; maybe TRBD1 (6 bases). The CDR3 sequence is 13 residues long. The ends were cut back, 9 bases at V and 6 bases at J, with 15 bases in the middle. Germline V lookup: CDR1 LNHDA, CDR2 SQIVND (reference sequence). The CDR3 DNA follows: TGTGCCAGCTGCTACAGGGACGGTCAGCCCCAGCATTTT. The encoded protein is CASCYRDGQPQHF.